This paragraph reports one T cell receptor (beta chain). As yet, its antigen is unknown. This sample stems from a study of cytomegalovirus exposure and HLA in healthy donors. Study in general: Early on, a data release was issued that held 85 million to 95 million unique TCRs from HLA-typed donors.

It was with 60 Vbeta and 13 Jbeta primers that the PCR ran. This table comes from immunoSEQ multiplex PCR, and its TCRdb copy is limited to in-frame clones, with some not included. This table has 200,000 to 250,000 clones, about 75% appearing once. Study-wide points: V- and J-gene trimming of TCR beta was linked (in a later analysis) to a missense DCLRE1C variant.

This receptor was obtained from a woman aged 25 to 45 in good health and CMV-seronegative. Specimen: PBMCs.

DNA for the CDR3: TGTGCCAGCAGTTACTCCCATACGAGAGGGGAGACCCAGTACTTC. It codes for CASSYSHTRGETQYF. V is TRBV6-5 and J is TRBJ2-5; a possible D gene is TRBD2 (5 bases). This CDR3 comprises 15 residues. Germline V gene data show CDR1 as MNHEY and CDR2 as SVGAGI. Trimming cost V 0 bases and J 5 bases, with 13 bases left between them.